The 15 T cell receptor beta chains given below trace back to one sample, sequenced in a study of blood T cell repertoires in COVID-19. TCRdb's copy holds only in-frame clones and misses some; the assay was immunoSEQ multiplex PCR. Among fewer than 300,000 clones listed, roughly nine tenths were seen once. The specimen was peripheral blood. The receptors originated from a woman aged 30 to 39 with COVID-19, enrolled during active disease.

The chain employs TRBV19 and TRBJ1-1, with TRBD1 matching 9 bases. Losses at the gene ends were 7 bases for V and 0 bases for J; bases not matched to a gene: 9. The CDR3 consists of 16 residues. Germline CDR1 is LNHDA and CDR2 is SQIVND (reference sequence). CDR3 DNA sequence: TGTGCCAGTACCCACAGACAGGGGGGCTTGAACACTGAAGCTTTCTTT. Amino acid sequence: CASTHRQGGLNTEAFF.

The CDR3 protein is CASSGVDSYEQYF. The CDR3 DNA follows: TGTGCCAGCTCCGGAGTGGACTCCTACGAGCAGTACTTC. The V gene is TRBV6-5, the J gene TRBJ2-7; unclear D gene. V was trimmed by 8 bases and J by 0 bases, leaving 11 bases between them. The CDR3 runs to 13 residues. The V gene's germline CDR1 is MNHEY and CDR2 SVGAGI.

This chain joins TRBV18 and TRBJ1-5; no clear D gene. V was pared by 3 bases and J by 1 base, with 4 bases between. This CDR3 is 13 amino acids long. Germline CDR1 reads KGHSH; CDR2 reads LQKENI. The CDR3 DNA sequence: TGTGCCAGCTCACCCTCCAGCAATCAGCCCCAGCATTTT. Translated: CASSPSSNQPQHF.

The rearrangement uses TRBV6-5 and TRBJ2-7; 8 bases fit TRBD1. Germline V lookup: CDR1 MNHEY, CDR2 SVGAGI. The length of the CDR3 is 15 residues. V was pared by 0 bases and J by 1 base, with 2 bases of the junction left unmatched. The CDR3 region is CASSYSGTGSYEQYF. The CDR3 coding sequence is TGTGCCAGCAGTTACTCGGGGACAGGATCCTACGAGCAGTACTTC.

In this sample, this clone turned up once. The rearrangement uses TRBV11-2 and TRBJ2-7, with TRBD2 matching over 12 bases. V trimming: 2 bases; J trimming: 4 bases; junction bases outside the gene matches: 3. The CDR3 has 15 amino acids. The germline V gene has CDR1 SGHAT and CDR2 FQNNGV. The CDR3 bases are TGTGCCAGCAGCTTAAACCTAGCGGGGGGGTACGAGCAGTACTTC. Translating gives CASSLNLAGGYEQYF.

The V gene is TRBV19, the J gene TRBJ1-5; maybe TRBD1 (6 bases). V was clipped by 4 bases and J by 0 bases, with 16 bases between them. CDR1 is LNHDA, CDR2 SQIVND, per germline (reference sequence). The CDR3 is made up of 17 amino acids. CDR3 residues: CASSKSDRPYSNQPQHF. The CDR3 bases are TGTGCCAGTAGTAAGTCTGACAGGCCATATAGCAATCAGCCCCAGCATTTT.

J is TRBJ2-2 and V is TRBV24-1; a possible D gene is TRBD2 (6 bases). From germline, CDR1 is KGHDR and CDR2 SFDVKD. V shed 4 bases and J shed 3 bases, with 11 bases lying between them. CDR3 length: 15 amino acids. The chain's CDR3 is CATSETGTDTGELFF. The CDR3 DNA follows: TGTGCCACCAGTGAAACCGGGACTGACACCGGGGAGCTGTTTTTT.

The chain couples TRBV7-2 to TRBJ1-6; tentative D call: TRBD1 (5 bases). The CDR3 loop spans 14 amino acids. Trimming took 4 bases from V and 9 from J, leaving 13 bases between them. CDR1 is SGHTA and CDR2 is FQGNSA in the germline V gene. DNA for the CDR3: TGTGCCAGCAGCTCGACTGGGGGGTTTTCACCCCTCCACTTT. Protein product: CASSSTGGFSPLHF.

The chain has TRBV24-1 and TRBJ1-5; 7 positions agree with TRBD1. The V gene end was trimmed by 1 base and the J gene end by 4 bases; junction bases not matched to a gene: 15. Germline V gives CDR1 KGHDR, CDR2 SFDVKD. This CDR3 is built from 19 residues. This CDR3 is CATSDFYYLGQAGNQPQHF. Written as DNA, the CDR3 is TGTGCCACCAGTGATTTCTATTACCTAGGACAGGCTGGGAATCAGCCCCAGCATTTT.

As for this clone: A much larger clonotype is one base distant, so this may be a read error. DNA for the CDR3: TGTGCCAGCAGTCCGGGACTAGCGGGAGAGACCCAGTACTTC. Its translation: CASSPGLAGETQYF. This chain connects TRBV28 to TRBJ2-5; TRBD2 aligns across 12 bases. CDR3 length: 14 amino acids. Germline V lookup: CDR1 MDHEN, CDR2 SYDVKM. V lost 5 bases and J lost 4; bases outside the gene matches: 2.

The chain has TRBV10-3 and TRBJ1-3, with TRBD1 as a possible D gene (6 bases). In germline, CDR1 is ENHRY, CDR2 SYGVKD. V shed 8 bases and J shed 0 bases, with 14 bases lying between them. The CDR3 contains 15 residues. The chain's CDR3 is CAIVKQGFSGNTIYF. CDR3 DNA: TGTGCCATCGTCAAACAGGGCTTCTCTGGAAACACCATATATTTT.

CDR3 in DNA: TGTGCCAGCTCAACAGGGTATAGGAACTATGGCTACACCTTC. It is translated as CASSTGYRNYGYTF. The rearrangement uses TRBV7-2 and TRBJ1-2; perhaps TRBD1 as D (6 bases). Trimming cost V 8 bases and J 2 bases, with 15 bases left between them. CDR1 SGHTA and CDR2 FQGNSA come from the germline V gene. This CDR3 has 14 residues.

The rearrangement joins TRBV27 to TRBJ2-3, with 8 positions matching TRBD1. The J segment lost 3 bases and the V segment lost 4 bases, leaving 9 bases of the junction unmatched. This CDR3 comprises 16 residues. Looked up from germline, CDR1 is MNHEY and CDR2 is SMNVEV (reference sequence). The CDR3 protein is CASSYFGQGKTDTQYF. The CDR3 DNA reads TGTGCCAGCAGTTACTTCGGACAGGGCAAGACAGATACGCAGTATTTT.

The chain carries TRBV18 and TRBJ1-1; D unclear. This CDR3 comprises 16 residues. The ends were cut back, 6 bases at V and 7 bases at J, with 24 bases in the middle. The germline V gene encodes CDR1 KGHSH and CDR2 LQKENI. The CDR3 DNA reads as TGTGCCAGCTCCTCCTCGCTCCGGGGAATCGAGAGTGAAGCTTTCTTT. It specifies CASSSSLRGIESEAFF.

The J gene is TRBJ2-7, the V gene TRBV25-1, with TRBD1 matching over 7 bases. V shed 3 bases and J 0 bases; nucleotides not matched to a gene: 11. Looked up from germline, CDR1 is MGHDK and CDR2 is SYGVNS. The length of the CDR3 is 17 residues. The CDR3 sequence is CASSDPTGTESSYEQYF. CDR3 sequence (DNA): TGTGCCAGCAGTGATCCCACCGGGACAGAAAGCTCCTACGAGCAGTACTTC.